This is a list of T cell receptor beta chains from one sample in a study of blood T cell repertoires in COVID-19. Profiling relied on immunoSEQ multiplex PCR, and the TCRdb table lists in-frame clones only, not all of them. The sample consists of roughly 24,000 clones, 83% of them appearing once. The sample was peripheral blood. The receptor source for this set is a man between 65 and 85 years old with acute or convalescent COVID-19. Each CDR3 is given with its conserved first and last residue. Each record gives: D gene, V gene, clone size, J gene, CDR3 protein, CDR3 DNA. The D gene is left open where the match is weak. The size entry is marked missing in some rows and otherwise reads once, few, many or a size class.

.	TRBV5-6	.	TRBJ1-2	CASSLGQSRGDYGYTF	TGTGCCAGCAGCCTCGGACAGTCCCGAGGAGACTATGGCTACACCTTC
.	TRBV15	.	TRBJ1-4	CATSRDLGGHLFF	TGTGCCACCAGCAGAGATCTCGGGGGGCATCTGTTTTTT
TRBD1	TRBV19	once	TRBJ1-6	CASRPGQGNSPLHF	TGTGCCAGTAGACCGGGACAGGGGAATTCACCCCTCCACTTT
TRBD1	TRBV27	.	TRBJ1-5	CASSRDRGNQPQHF	TGTGCCAGCAGCCGGGACAGGGGAAATCAGCCCCAGCATTTT
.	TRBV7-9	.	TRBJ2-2	CASSLGQNTGELFF	TGTGCCAGCAGCTTAGGGCAGAACACCGGGGAGCTGTTTTTT
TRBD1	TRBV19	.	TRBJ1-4	CASTVETGANEKLFF	TGTGCCAGTACGGTAGAGACAGGGGCGAATGAAAAACTGTTTTTT
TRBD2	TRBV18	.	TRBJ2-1	CASSLTAASGEQFF	TGTGCCAGCTCACTGACCGCGGCTAGCGGGGAGCAGTTCTTC
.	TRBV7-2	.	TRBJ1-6	CASSRQGSENSPLHF	TGTGCCAGCAGCAGGCAGGGGTCGGAGAATTCACCCCTCCACTTT
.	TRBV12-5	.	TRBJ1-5	CASGSGNQPQHF	TGTGCTAGTGGTTCCGGCAATCAGCCCCAGCATTTT
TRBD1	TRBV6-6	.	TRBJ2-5	CASSPDRAFRYF	TGTGCCAGCAGCCCCGACAGGGCGTTTCGGTACTTC
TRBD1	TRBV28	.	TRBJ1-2	CASSLNQGAGSYGYTF	TGTGCCAGCAGTTTGAATCAGGGGGCAGGTAGCTATGGCTACACCTTC
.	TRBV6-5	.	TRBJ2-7	CASTRGHPSYEQYF	TGTGCCAGCACAAGGGGACACCCCTCCTACGAGCAGTACTTC
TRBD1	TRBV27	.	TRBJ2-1	CASRIPGQGMNEQFF	TGTGCCAGCAGGATTCCGGGACAGGGGATGAATGAGCAGTTCTTC
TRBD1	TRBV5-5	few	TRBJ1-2	CASSPYDRELHGYTF	TGTGCCAGCAGCCCGTATGACAGGGAACTACATGGCTACACCTTC
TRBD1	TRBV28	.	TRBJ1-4	CASSSGQLGAKKLFF	TGTGCCAGCAGTTCGGGACAGTTAGGGGCCAAAAAACTGTTTTTT
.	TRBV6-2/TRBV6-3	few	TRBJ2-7	CASSGRSITYEQYF	TGTGCCAGCAGTGGCCGCTCAATAACCTACGAGCAGTACTTC
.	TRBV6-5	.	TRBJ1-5	CASRDSHNQPQHF	TGTGCCAGCAGGGACAGCCACAATCAGCCCCAGCATTTT
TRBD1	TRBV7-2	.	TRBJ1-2	CASSLDGTEDYGYTF	TGTGCCAGCAGCTTAGACGGGACAGAAGACTATGGCTACACCTTC
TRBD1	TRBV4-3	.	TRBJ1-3	CASSLRQGNTIYF	TGCGCCAGCAGCCTGCGACAGGGTAACACCATATATTTT